This T cell receptor (beta chain) was identified during a study of blood T cell repertoires in COVID-19. Study-level information: The cDNA or gDNA used as material had been derived from T cells, B-cell-depleted T cells, or PBMCs.

The germline CDR1 and CDR2 sequences are MNHEY and SMNVEV (reference sequence). Deletions cut 5 bases from V and 0 bases from J, with 8 bases between. The length of the CDR3 is 14 residues. Per the authors' pipeline: The authors estimated nucleated cell counts from reference gene primer amplification. Generated by immunoSEQ multiplex PCR, the TCRdb table keeps only in-frame clones and is missing some. Clonal size and the V and J genes are those of that table, whereas D and trimming came from the DNA. The sample contains 100,000 to 150,000 clones, 81% of which appear only once. The clonotype originates from a woman in her sixties or seventies with active or convalescent COVID-19. The chain links TRBV27 to TRBJ1-5, with D unclear. The sample consisted of peripheral blood. The DNA of the CDR3 is TGTGCCAGCAGTCCCCAGTATAGCAATCAGCCCCAGCATTTT. Translation: CASSPQYSNQPQHF.